The entry below gives a single T cell receptor beta chain sequence along with its context. The data derive from a study of STAT5B mutations in CD4+ large granular lymphocyte leukemia. V lost 4 bases and J 5 bases, leaving 11 bases between the germline ends. There are 13 residues in the CDR3. Looked up from germline, CDR1 is LGHNA and CDR2 is YSLEER. Only in-frame clones appear in the TCRdb table, and some are missing; sequencing was by immunoSEQ multiplex PCR. The repertoire holds roughly 30,000 clones, with around three quarters as singletons. The TCR originated in a human donor in good health. What was sequenced was CD4+ T cells from blood buffy coats. The chain carries TRBV4-3 and TRBJ2-5, with D possibly being TRBD1 or TRBD2 (5 bases each). The CDR3 sequence is CASSPEGLETQYF. The CDR3 DNA follows: TGCGCCAGCAGCCCCGAGGGGCTCGAGACCCAGTACTTC.